These 10 T cell receptor beta chains came from one sample sequenced in a study of T cell changes during pregnancy in multiple sclerosis. Assay used: immunoSEQ multiplex PCR; TCRdb lists only in-frame clones, some missing. The sample carries 60,000 to 90,000 clones, roughly 90% recorded once. Here the sequenced sample was peripheral blood, taken in the first trimester of pregnancy. The origin of the receptors is a female donor in good health, enrolled as a control in a pregnancy study.

The chain joins TRBV7-6 to TRBJ1-1; D perhaps matches TRBD1 (5 bases). The CDR3 contains 13 residues. Trimming left V 5 bases short and J 4 bases short, with 11 bases between. Germline assignment: CDR1 SGHVS and CDR2 FNYEAQ. CDR3 sequence: CASSQDISTEAFF. The DNA for the CDR3 is TGTGCCAGCAGCCAGGACATCAGCACTGAAGCTTTCTTT.

The chain is built from TRBV5-1 and TRBJ2-2, with a weak D call TRBD1 (5 bases). Germline-derived CDR1 and CDR2 are SGHRS and YFSETQ. V lost 4 bases, J lost 1 base, and 5 bases lay in between. This CDR3 has 13 residues. As DNA, the CDR3 is TGCGCCAGCAGCCAGGGGAACACCGGGGAGCTGTTTTTT. As protein: CASSQGNTGELFF.

The rearrangement links TRBV6-1 to TRBJ2-7, with no clear D. The CDR3 runs 13 residues. The germline V gene has CDR1 MNHNS and CDR2 SASEGT. V lost 0 bases, J lost 5 bases, and 8 bases lay in between. CDR3 sequence: CASSEALLNEQYF. CDR3 DNA sequence: TGTGCCAGCAGTGAAGCGCTTCTAAACGAGCAGTACTTC.

CDR3 DNA: TGTGCCAGCAGTTTCACAGACATGAACACTGAAGCTTTCTTT. Translation: CASSFTDMNTEAFF. The chain couples TRBV28 to TRBJ1-1; D is unclear. Germline values: CDR1 MDHEN, CDR2 SYDVKM. The CDR3 contains 14 residues. V was cut by 3 bases and J by 0 bases, with 8 bases left in between.

This rearrangement joins TRBV5-1 to TRBJ1-5, with 7 nucleotides matching TRBD1. The germline gives CDR1 SGHRS, CDR2 YFSETQ. The V gene end was trimmed by 0 bases and the J gene end by 6 bases; junction bases not matched to a gene: 0. This CDR3 region has 13 residues. The CDR3 region is CASSLAGGQPQHF. The DNA of the CDR3 is TGCGCCAGCAGCTTGGCAGGGGGTCAGCCCCAGCATTTT. Using reference TRBV5-1 and TRBJ1-5 for the parts outside the CDR3, the full variable domain is KAGVTQTPRYLIKTRGQQVTLSCSPISGHRSVSWYQQTPGQGLQFLFEYFSETQRNKGNFPGRFSGRQFSNSRSEMNVSTLELGDSALYLCASSLAGGQPQHFGDGTRLSIL.

This chain joins TRBV5-6 and TRBJ1-1; 7 bases align to TRBD1. V shed 0 bases and J 1 base; nucleotides not matched to a gene: 9. The germline CDR1 and CDR2 sequences are SGHDT and YYEEEE. The CDR3 is 17 residues long. In DNA, the CDR3 is TGTGCCAGCAGCTTGGTAGGGGGCGCAGGGTCGAACACTGAAGCTTTCTTT. It is translated as CASSLVGGAGSNTEAFF.

The chain employs TRBV7-8 and TRBJ2-7; 7 nucleotides agree with TRBD1. V shed 5 bases, J shed 1 base, and the junction held 5 bases outside the gene matches. This CDR3 is 14 amino acids long. Per germline, CDR1 SGHVS and CDR2 FQNEAQ. CDR3 nucleotide sequence: TGTGCCAGCAGCGCGGACAGGTCTTCCTACGAGCAGTACTTC. This encodes CASSADRSSYEQYF.

This chain links TRBV28 with TRBJ2-7; 9 nucleotides agree with TRBD2. CDR1 is MDHEN and CDR2 is SYDVKM in the germline V gene. V gave up 4 bases and J gave up 5 bases; unmatched junction bases: 15. This CDR3 region has 17 residues. The chain's CDR3 is CASSSLAASGIRHEQYF. Written as DNA, the CDR3 is TGTGCCAGCAGTTCCCTCGCAGCTAGCGGGATACGACACGAGCAGTACTTC.

The chain couples TRBV30 to TRBJ1-3; D may be TRBD1 (6 bases). V was shortened by 4 bases and J by 3 bases, with 13 bases between the two germline ends. This CDR3 contains 14 residues. In germline, CDR1 is GTSNPN, CDR2 SVGIG (reference sequence). The CDR3: CAWTRDTDGNTIYF. The DNA of the CDR3 is TGTGCCTGGACCCGGGACACAGATGGAAACACCATATATTTT. The variable domain in full, completed from reference TRBV30 and TRBJ1-3, reads SQTIHQWPATLVQPVGSPLSLECTVEGTSNPNLYWYRQAAGRGLQLLFYSVGIGQISSEVPQNLSASRPQDRQFILSSKKLLLSDSGFYLCAWTRDTDGNTIYFGEGSWLTVV.

The chain employs TRBV19 and TRBJ1-4, with TRBD1 as a possible D gene (5 bases). There are 16 residues in the CDR3. Trimming shortened V by 2 bases and J by 5 bases, and 15 bases separated the two germline ends. Germline lookup yields CDR1 LNHDA and CDR2 SQIVND (reference sequence). CDR3 in amino acids: CASSIRGGAANEKLFF. The CDR3 region has the DNA TGTGCCAGTAGTATAAGAGGTGGGGCAGCCAATGAAAAACTGTTTTTT.